The 9 T cell receptor beta chains below all came from one sample that was sequenced in a study of cytomegalovirus exposure and HLA in healthy donors. The PCR used 60 Vbeta and 13 Jbeta primers. Clones were read by immunoSEQ multiplex PCR, and TCRdb kept only the in-frame ones, dropping some. The sample lists 150,000 or so clones, approximately 80% occurring once. Sequenced material: PBMCs. Receptors originate from a female donor in good health and CMV-seronegative.

The chain has TRBV14 and TRBJ2-5; 11 nucleotides agree with TRBD2. J was trimmed by 5 bases and V by 0 bases; bases with no gene match: 8. Germline V gene sequence: CDR1 SGHDN, CDR2 FVKESK. The CDR3 contains 17 residues. CDR3 residues: CASSQDELAGAEETQYF. DNA of the CDR3: TGTGCCAGCAGCCAAGATGAACTAGCGGGAGCGGAGGAGACCCAGTACTTC. Complete variable domain (other parts from reference TRBV14 and TRBJ2-5): EAGVTQFPSHSVIEKGQTVTLRCDPISGHDNLYWYRRVMGKEIKFLLHFVKESKQDESGMPNNRFLAERTGGTYSTLKVQPAELEDSGVYFCASSQDELAGAEETQYFGPGTRLLVL.

The genes are TRBV4-3 and TRBJ1-1; D is undetermined. The CDR3 runs to 15 residues. The germline CDR1 and CDR2 sequences are LGHNA and YSLEER. V lost 1 base and J 4 bases, leaving 13 bases between the germline ends. The CDR3 region is CASSQVRAGSTEAFF. CDR3 bases: TGCGCCAGCAGCCAAGTTAGGGCGGGGAGCACTGAAGCTTTCTTT.

The J gene is TRBJ1-5, the V gene TRBV7-2; 8 nucleotides agree with TRBD1. Germline V gives CDR1 SGHTA, CDR2 FQGNSA. This CDR3 is built from 17 residues. Unmatched junction bases numbered 5, after V lost 1 base and J lost 0 bases. CDR3 DNA: TGTGCCAGCAGCTTAGGCTACAGGGGGAATAGCAATCAGCCCCAGCATTTT. It encodes CASSLGYRGNSNQPQHF.

The chain has TRBV11-2 and TRBJ2-1, with D uncertain. The CDR3 length is 14 residues. The germline CDR1 and CDR2 sequences are SGHAT and FQNNGV. V lost 2 bases, J lost 8 bases, and 13 bases lay in between. This CDR3 is CASSLTVRVDEQFF. The CDR3 nucleotides read TGTGCCAGCAGCTTAACGGTCCGGGTGGATGAGCAGTTCTTC.

Here the CDR3 DNA reads TGTGCCTGGAGTTTGCAGGGTGGAAACACCATATATTTT. Translated, it gives CAWSLQGGNTIYF. The V and J genes are TRBV30 and TRBJ1-3; D might be TRBD1 (5 bases). CDR3 length: 13 residues. Looked up from germline, CDR1 is GTSNPN and CDR2 is SVGIG (reference sequence). V dropped 2 bases and J dropped 3 bases, with 8 bases sitting between them.

The chain is built from TRBV4-3 and TRBJ1-2, with D possibly matching TRBD1 (6 bases). Trimming cost V 2 bases and J 4 bases, with 20 bases left between them. Looked up from germline, CDR1 is LGHNA and CDR2 is YSLEER. The CDR3 contains 17 residues. This chain's CDR3 is CASSQRTGPVRRYGYTF. In nucleotides, the CDR3 is TGCGCCAGCAGCCAACGAACAGGGCCCGTGAGACGCTATGGCTACACCTTC.

The chain is built from TRBV6-5 and TRBJ2-7; maybe TRBD2 (5 bases). Per germline, CDR1 MNHEY and CDR2 SVGAGI. V shed 6 bases and J shed 4 bases, with 13 bases lying between them. CDR3 length equals 13 residues. CDR3 nucleotide sequence: TGTGCCAGCAGGCGGACTCCCGGTTACGAGCAGTACTTC. Translating gives CASRRTPGYEQYF.

V usage is TRBV2 and J usage is TRBJ2-1; 8 bases are a match to TRBD2. The CDR3 sequence is 16 residues long. Germline lookup yields CDR1 SNHLY and CDR2 FYNNEI. V was pared by 4 bases and J by 0 bases, with 5 bases of the junction left unmatched. CDR3 nucleotides: TGTGCCAGCAGTGCTGTAGCGGGAAGCTCCTACAATGAGCAGTTCTTC. Its protein product is CASSAVAGSSYNEQFF.

This chain uses TRBV28 with TRBJ2-7; 10 bases line up with TRBD1. CDR3 length equals 15 residues. J lost 2 bases, V lost 4 bases, and 5 bases had no gene match. Germline lookup yields CDR1 MDHEN and CDR2 SYDVKM. The CDR3 DNA reads TGTGCCAGCAGTTCCGAGGACAGGGGGGCCTACGAGCAGTACTTC. The encoded protein is CASSSEDRGAYEQYF.